Below, 14 T cell receptor beta chains from the same sample are listed, as sequenced in a study of T cells in Graves' hyperthyroidism and ophthalmopathy. From RNA transcripts, TCR beta CDR3 regions were amplified. The HTBI primer set served for first-round RT-PCR of the TCR CDR3. TCRdb recomputed calls from the multiplex PCR reads with MiXCR, one row per CDR3 protein. The sample shows under 650,000 distinct CDR3 sequences, 16% of them seen only once. The specimen sequenced was blood. The receptors stem from a woman aged 30 to 39 with Graves' hyperthyroidism.

This rearrangement joins TRBV5-1 to TRBJ2-5, with 7 bases aligning to TRBD2. After removal of 0 bases from V and 5 bases from J, the junction contained 7 bases not matched to a gene. Germline CDR1 is SGHRS and CDR2 is YFSETQ. This CDR3 is built from 15 residues. CDR3 nucleotides: TGCGCCAGCAGCTTGGTGATCGGGAGGAAGGAGACCCAGTACTTC. This codes for CASSLVIGRKETQYF.

This clonotype was recorded many times. The chain uses TRBV2 and TRBJ1-3, with D possibly matching TRBD1 (5 bases). The germline V and J ends were trimmed by 6 bases and 1 base, with 19 bases remaining between them. The CDR3 length is 17 residues. Looked up from germline, CDR1 is SNHLY and CDR2 is FYNNEI. CDR3 sequence: CASRSPDGQGSGNTIYF. The CDR3 region has the DNA TGTGCCAGCAGGAGTCCAGACGGTCAGGGATCTGGAAACACCATATATTTT.

This clonotype turned up a few times. V usage is TRBV29-1 and J usage is TRBJ1-1; 7 positions match TRBD1. Trimming cost V 4 bases and J 2 bases; bases outside gene matches: 10. CDR3 length: 15 amino acids. Germline assignment: CDR1 SQVTM and CDR2 ANQGSEA. The CDR3 loop is CSVGGPGTVNTEAFF. The DNA for the CDR3 is TGCAGCGTTGGGGGTCCAGGGACAGTCAACACTGAAGCTTTCTTT.

This clonotype was counted at least ten times. CDR3: CASSLTGEPTDTQYF. In DNA, the CDR3 is TGTGCCAGCAGTTTAACGGGGGAGCCAACAGATACGCAGTATTTT. This chain uses TRBV12-3 or TRBV12-4 with TRBJ2-3, with D tentatively TRBD2 (6 bases). The CDR3 is made up of 15 amino acids. Trimming took 2 bases from V and 3 from J, leaving 12 bases between them.

This chain joins TRBV20-1 and TRBJ1-6; weak D call: TRBD1 (6 bases). The CDR3 is 17 amino acids. V was shortened by 0 bases and J by 5 bases, with 17 bases between the two germline ends. The V gene's germline CDR1 is DFQATT and CDR2 SNEGSKA (reference sequence). The CDR3 sequence: CSARDFKQGGNNSPLHF. In DNA form, the CDR3 reads TGCAGTGCTAGAGATTTTAAACAGGGCGGTAATAATTCACCCCTCCACTTT.

This chain connects TRBV13 to TRBJ1-3, with D uncertain. Looked up from germline, CDR1 is PRHDT and CDR2 is FYEKMQ (reference sequence). V was cut by 7 bases and J by 8 bases, with 18 bases left in between. This CDR3 spans 14 amino acids. DNA for the CDR3: TGTGCCAGCAACCAAACCGGGAGCGCGGACACCATATATTTT. Its translation: CASNQTGSADTIYF.

This clonotype has just a few counts. The chain has TRBV28 and TRBJ2-3; D gene uncertain. V was clipped by 8 bases and J by 0 bases, with 12 bases between them. Germline V gene lookup returns CDR1 MDHEN and CDR2 SYDVKM. The CDR3 totals 14 residues. CDR3 sequence: CASVRDQSTDTQYF. DNA of the CDR3: TGTGCCAGCGTGCGAGACCAGAGCACAGATACGCAGTATTTT.

This sequence joins TRBV3-1 and TRBJ2-7, with 12 bases matching TRBD2. V lost 3 bases to trimming and J lost 5 bases; unmatched junction nucleotides: 5. Germline V lookup: CDR1 LGHDT, CDR2 YNNKEL (reference sequence). The CDR3 is 15 residues long. The CDR3 protein is CASSHRTSGAHEQYF. CDR3 DNA: TGTGCCAGCAGCCATCGGACTAGCGGGGCCCACGAGCAGTACTTC.

This clonotype appeared many times. This sequence joins TRBV3-1 and TRBJ2-6, with D maybe TRBD2 (6 bases). Germline V gives CDR1 LGHDT, CDR2 YNNKEL (reference sequence). Trimming left V 1 base short and J 3 bases short, with 10 bases between. The CDR3 extends over 16 amino acids. The CDR3 DNA sequence: TGTGCCAGCAGCCAAGCGGGAGTGAGTGGGGCCAACGTCCTGACTTTC. It translates to CASSQAGVSGANVLTF. The whole variable domain, filled in from reference TRBV3-1 and TRBJ2-6, reads DTAVSQTPKYLVTQMGNDKSIKCEQNLGHDTMYWYKQDSKKFLKIMFSYNNKELIINETVPNRFSPKSPDKAHLNLHINSLELGDSAVYFCASSQAGVSGANVLTFGAGSRLTVL.

The gene calls are TRBV20-1 and TRBJ2-3; 9 positions match TRBD2. The CDR3 runs 14 residues. The J segment lost 5 bases and the V segment lost 7 bases, leaving 10 bases of the junction unmatched. Germline CDR1 reads DFQATT; CDR2 reads SNEGSKA (reference sequence). The DNA for the CDR3 is TGCAGTGTTTGGACTAGCGAGAGGGAAGATACGCAGTATTTT. Protein: CSVWTSEREDTQYF.

This clonotype was detected many times. V gene TRBV10-3 combines with J gene TRBJ2-7; unclear D gene. V was pared by 5 bases and J by 8 bases, with 19 bases between. Germline loops: CDR1 ENHRY, CDR2 SYGVKD. There are 14 residues in the CDR3. CDR3 in amino acids: CAISSDGSLRKQYF. CDR3 nucleotides: TGTGCCATCAGTTCAGACGGATCCCTGAGGAAGCAGTACTTC.

There are a few counts of this clonotype. The chain has TRBV20-1 and TRBJ1-1; D perhaps matches TRBD1 (6 bases). V gave up 0 bases and J gave up 0 bases, with 14 bases separating them. CDR3 size: 16 residues. Per germline, CDR1 DFQATT and CDR2 SNEGSKA (reference sequence). The DNA for the CDR3 is TGCAGTGCTAGAGACCCCCTGGGACAACTGAACACTGAAGCTTTCTTT. Translated: CSARDPLGQLNTEAFF.

In its sample, this clonotype was seen many times. V is TRBV11-2 and J is TRBJ2-5; D is possibly TRBD1 (6 bases). This CDR3 comprises 14 residues. CDR1 SGHAT and CDR2 FQNNGV come from the germline V gene. Trimming took off 5 bases at V and 3 bases at J, with 13 bases between the two ends. CDR3 in amino acids: CASSVINREETQYF. The CDR3 DNA follows: TGTGCCAGCAGCGTGATAAACAGGGAAGAGACCCAGTACTTC.

The genes are TRBV9 and TRBJ2-1; no clear D. This CDR3 is built from 12 residues. Trimming took 1 base from V and 9 from J, leaving 8 bases between them. Germline CDR1 and CDR2: SGDLS and YYNGEE. CDR3 loop: CASSVSTGEQFF. DNA for the CDR3: TGTGCCAGCAGCGTAAGTACTGGTGAGCAGTTCTTC.